One sample yielded the 14 T cell receptor beta chains listed below, sequenced in a study of T cells after yellow fever vaccination. Via MiXCR, TCRdb re-called the 5' RACE reads, giving one row per CDR3 protein. The table lists 340,000 or so distinct CDR3 sequences, around 12% of them singletons. The sequences come from CD4+ T cells sorted from PBMCs, collected 15 days after the yellow fever booster vaccination. These receptors were obtained from a man younger than 35 who received the YFV17D yellow fever vaccine.

This clonotype was recorded a few times. The chain joins TRBV20-1 to TRBJ2-3, with 14 nucleotides matching TRBD2. The CDR3 extends over 14 amino acids. Germline V gene data show CDR1 as DFQATT and CDR2 as SNEGSKA (reference sequence). Germline trimming cut 3 bases from V and 9 bases from J; bases unmatched to any gene: 5. CDR3 nucleotide sequence: TGCAGTGCTAGGATTGGGACTAGCGGGGGCACGCAGTATTTT. It codes for CSARIGTSGGTQYF.

The gene calls are TRBV9 and TRBJ2-3; a weak D match, TRBD1 (5 bases). CDR3 length: 16 residues. The germline gives CDR1 SGDLS, CDR2 YYNGEE. Trimming left V 4 bases short and J 6 bases short, with 21 bases between. This CDR3 reads CASSFSGRAGGDTQYF. The CDR3 region has the DNA TGTGCCAGCAGCTTCTCGGGCAGGGCCGGTGGGGATACGCAGTATTTT.

J is TRBJ2-3 and V is TRBV11-2; 11 bases align to TRBD2. Per germline, CDR1 SGHAT and CDR2 FQNNGV. The trim removed 5 bases at V and 6 bases at J, leaving 10 bases unmatched. CDR3 length: 16 amino acids. CDR3 sequence reads: CASSLIAGGLGDTQYF. For the CDR3, the DNA is TGTGCCAGCAGCCTGATAGCGGGGGGGCTGGGGGATACGCAGTATTTT.

This clonotype was counted a few times. V is TRBV14 and J is TRBJ2-3; the match to TRBD2 covers 10 bases. The CDR3 runs to 18 residues. CDR1 and CDR2 from the germline V gene are SGHDN and FVKESK. V lost 1 base to trimming and J lost 8 bases; unmatched junction nucleotides: 15. CDR3 region: CASSQVASRIAGGSTQYF. The CDR3 DNA follows: TGTGCCAGCAGCCAAGTCGCCAGTAGGATAGCGGGGGGATCTACGCAGTATTTT.

This chain's CDR3 is CASSHGQGTGHNEQFF. The CDR3, as DNA: TGCGCCAGCAGCCACGGACAGGGAACGGGGCACAATGAGCAGTTCTTC. This sequence joins TRBV4-1 and TRBJ2-1, with 8 positions matching TRBD1. The CDR3 runs 16 residues. CDR1 is MGHRA, CDR2 YSYEKL, per germline. V shed 3 bases, J shed 5 bases, and the junction held 9 bases outside the gene matches.

This chain joins TRBV6-6 and TRBJ2-5; maybe TRBD2 (6 bases). V was clipped by 2 bases and J by 4 bases, with 14 bases between them. CDR1 MNHNY and CDR2 SVGAGI come from the germline V gene (reference sequence). The CDR3 has 15 residues. CDR3 coding DNA: TGTGCCAGCAGTTACGGGGGGTTGGGAAGAGAGACCCAGTACTTC. This encodes CASSYGGLGRETQYF.

A few counts support this clonotype. This chain uses TRBV11-2 with TRBJ1-4; D unresolved. Germline CDR1 is SGHAT and CDR2 is FQNNGV. The V end lost 7 bases, the J end lost 8 bases, and 17 bases lay between the germline ends. The CDR3 contains 14 residues. Here the CDR3 DNA reads TGTGCCAGCACCGCGACACCTTTAAGCGAAAAACTGTTTTTT. Encoded protein: CASTATPLSEKLFF.

The chain couples TRBV6-5 to TRBJ1-2; D uncertain. Trimming left V 6 bases short and J 4 bases short, with 12 bases between. The CDR3 runs to 13 residues. Germline CDR1 is MNHEY and CDR2 is SVGAGI. Here the CDR3 reads CASSRRGGYGYTF. The CDR3 nucleotides are TGTGCCAGCAGCCGGCGGGGAGGCTATGGCTACACCTTC.

V and J are TRBV7-6 and TRBJ1-3, with a possible D match to TRBD1 (6 bases). The germline V gene encodes CDR1 SGHVS and CDR2 FNYEAQ. V lost 1 base, J lost 0 bases, and 7 bases lay in between. This CDR3 is 15 amino acids long. CDR3 coding DNA: TGTGCCAGCAGCTTAGGGACAGCCTCTGGAAACACCATATATTTT. It encodes CASSLGTASGNTIYF.

The chain recombines TRBV7-8 with TRBJ2-7; D gene uncertain. Per the germline V gene, CDR1 is SGHVS and CDR2 is FQNEAQ. The V end was cut by 4 bases, the J end by 4 bases, with 8 bases between. The length of the CDR3 is 12 residues. The CDR3 region is CASSSFPYEQYV. Here the CDR3 DNA reads TGTGCCAGCAGCTCCTTCCCTTACGAGCAGTACGTC.

A few counts support this clonotype. V gene TRBV7-2 combines with J gene TRBJ2-7; tentatively, D is TRBD2 (6 bases). V gave up 2 bases and J gave up 6 bases, with 17 bases separating them. This CDR3 comprises 15 residues. Germline V gene lookup returns CDR1 SGHTA and CDR2 FQGNSA. The CDR3 sequence is CASSLNPGGTGEQYF. The CDR3 DNA reads TGTGCCAGCAGCTTAAATCCAGGAGGGACCGGCGAGCAGTACTTC.

This chain links TRBV11-2 with TRBJ1-2, with 8 bases identical to TRBD1. Looked up from germline, CDR1 is SGHAT and CDR2 is FQNNGV. V lost 5 bases and J lost 8; bases outside the gene matches: 10. This CDR3 region has 14 residues. The CDR3 reads CASSPQQGAGGYTF. The CDR3 DNA is TGTGCCAGCAGCCCACAGCAGGGGGCAGGAGGCTACACCTTC.

This clonotype has only a few counts. The V gene is TRBV27, the J gene TRBJ2-2; D could derive from TRBD1 or TRBD2 (5 bases each). V lost 6 bases to trimming and J lost 7 bases, with 21 bases between them. This CDR3 region has 16 residues. Germline-derived CDR1 and CDR2 are MNHEY and SMNVEV (reference sequence). The DNA for the CDR3 is TGTGCCAGCAGCACGCTCGGGGCCCCGAGAGGCGGGGAGCTGTTTTTT. This codes for CASSTLGAPRGGELFF.

This clonotype was counted a few times. The chain combines TRBV6-5 with TRBJ1-2; 10 positions agree with TRBD1. From germline, CDR1 is MNHEY and CDR2 SVGAGI. The CDR3 is 14 amino acids. Trimming cost V 6 bases and J 3 bases; bases outside gene matches: 4. The DNA of the CDR3 is TGTGCCAGCAGCTGGACAGGGGGGGACTATGGCTACACCTTC. It translates to CASSWTGGDYGYTF.